These 11 T cell receptor beta chains came from one sample sequenced in a study of neurological immune-mediated disorders. TCRdb re-analysed the 5' RACE reads in MiXCR, keeping a single row per CDR3 protein. The repertoire consists of 55,000 to 70,000 distinct CDR3 sequences, with more than 3% occurring once and the leading ten covering about 5%. The sequencing input was PBMCs. These receptors were obtained from a woman in her 50s with multiple sclerosis.

Only a few counts were recorded for this clonotype. This could be a read error, since a much larger clone is one nucleotide away. V gene TRBV5-1 combines with J gene TRBJ2-3; TRBD1 matches 7 bases. V lost 4 bases and J lost 6; bases outside the gene matches: 8. Germline loops: CDR1 SGHRS, CDR2 YFSETQ. There are 14 residues in the CDR3. The CDR3 DNA follows: TGCGCCAGCAGCGACAGACAGGGTTTTGATACGCAGTATTTT. This translates into CASSDRQGFDTQYF.

This clonotype occurred many times. The rearrangement links TRBV7-2 to TRBJ2-3; D is ambiguous. The CDR3 totals 14 residues. Germline V gives CDR1 SGHTA, CDR2 FQGNSA. V lost 3 bases to trimming and J lost 6 bases, with 13 bases between them. The CDR3 nucleotides are TGTGCCAGCAGCTTCCTGTTTTATACGGATACGCAGTATTTT. Its protein is CASSFLFYTDTQYF.

This clonotype has more than one count but fewer than ten. This chain links TRBV2 with TRBJ1-2; D is unresolved. Trimming removed 2 bases from V and 2 bases from J, with 9 bases in between. The CDR3 sequence is 14 residues long. CDR1 and CDR2 (germline): SNHLY, FYNNEI. The CDR3 nucleotides read TGTGCCAGCAGTGAACTTCCAGTAAACTATGGCTACACCTTC. It codes for CASSELPVNYGYTF.

There are many counts of this clonotype. The chain joins TRBV7-2 to TRBJ2-1; 9 bases are shared with TRBD2. Trimming removed 5 bases from V and 12 bases from J; junction bases left unmatched: 14. Germline CDR1 SGHTA, CDR2 FQGNSA. The CDR3 runs to 15 residues. DNA for the CDR3: TGTGCCAGCAGCATAAGCGGGGGGCCGACAATGAGGCAGTTCTTC. It yields the protein CASSISGGPTMRQFF.

Worth noting for this clonotype: The CDR3 does not close with the conserved phenylalanine or tryptophan, likely indicating a read error. The chain uses TRBV5-5 and TRBJ1-2; 7 bases are a match to TRBD1. CDR1 and CDR2 (germline): SGHKS, YYEKEE (reference sequence). The CDR3 is 12 residues long. CDR3 in amino acids: CASSLGQYGYTL. In nucleotides, the CDR3 is TGTGCTAGCAGCTTGGGACAGTATGGCTACACCTTA.

With respect to this clonotype: This may stem from a read error, because a much larger clone lies one nucleotide away. The rearrangement links TRBV20-1 to TRBJ2-7, with D possibly matching TRBD2 (6 bases). From germline, CDR1 is DFQATT and CDR2 SNEGSKA (reference sequence). V lost 3 bases and J lost 6, with 9 bases in between. This CDR3 contains 11 residues. CDR3 sequence (DNA): TGCAGTGCTAGGAAGGAGGGCGAGCAGTACGTC. This gives the protein CSARKEGEQYV.

This clonotype was found many times. This chain joins TRBV5-1 and TRBJ2-7, with 7 bases fitting TRBD1. Per the germline V gene, CDR1 is SGHRS and CDR2 is YFSETQ. V shed 2 bases, J shed 7 bases, and the junction held 9 bases outside the gene matches. The CDR3 runs 14 residues. The CDR3: CASSFGSGTVEQYF. The CDR3 DNA reads as TGCGCCAGCAGCTTCGGCAGTGGGACAGTAGAGCAGTACTTC.

This clonotype was observed many times. The gene calls are TRBV20-1 and TRBJ2-5, with D unclear. CDR3 length: 14 residues. Trimming left V 0 bases short and J 4 bases short, with 12 bases between. The germline V gene has CDR1 DFQATT and CDR2 SNEGSKA (reference sequence). The chain's CDR3 is CSARELRIRETQYF. The CDR3 region has the DNA TGCAGTGCTAGAGAGTTAAGGATTCGAGAGACCCAGTACTTC.

This clonotype occurred many times. The chain has TRBV10-3 and TRBJ2-5; D tentatively fits TRBD1 or TRBD2 (6 bases each). The germline CDR1 and CDR2 sequences are ENHRY and SYGVKD. The V gene lost 0 bases and the J gene lost 5 bases, with 10 bases spanning the gap. The CDR3 is made up of 14 amino acids. CDR3 in DNA: TGTGCCATCAGTGAGTCGGGGGGCGAGGAGACCCAGTACTTC. Its translation is CAISESGGEETQYF.

This clonotype has a count of ten or more. The rearrangement uses TRBV20-1 and TRBJ2-1, with 12 bases aligning to TRBD2. With V trimmed by 2 bases and J by 9 bases, 5 bases remained unmatched. Germline lookup yields CDR1 DFQATT and CDR2 SNEGSKA (reference sequence). The CDR3 consists of 14 residues. The CDR3 here is CSARLAGGLGEQFF. CDR3 nucleotides: TGCAGTGCTAGACTAGCGGGAGGGTTGGGTGAGCAGTTCTTC.

In its sample, this clonotype was seen many times. V is TRBV7-2 and J is TRBJ2-5; D is ambiguous. CDR3 length: 14 amino acids. Germline lookup yields CDR1 SGHTA and CDR2 FQGNSA. The V gene lost 2 bases and the J gene lost 3 bases, with 10 bases spanning the gap. CDR3 protein: CASSLLTVKETQYF. As DNA, the CDR3 is TGTGCCAGCAGCTTACTGACGGTTAAAGAGACCCAGTACTTC.